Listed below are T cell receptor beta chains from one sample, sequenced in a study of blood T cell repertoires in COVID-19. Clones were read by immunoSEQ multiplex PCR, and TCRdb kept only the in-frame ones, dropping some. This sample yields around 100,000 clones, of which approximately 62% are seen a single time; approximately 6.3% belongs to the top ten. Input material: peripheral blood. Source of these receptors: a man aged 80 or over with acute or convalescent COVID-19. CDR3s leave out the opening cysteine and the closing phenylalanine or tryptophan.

cdr3_aa: ASSYSSWYTEAF; j_call: TRBJ1-1; v_call: TRBV6-5
cdr3_aa: ASSFEGSQPQH; j_call: TRBJ1-5; v_call: TRBV7-2
cdr3_aa: ASSQRWGAGGNEQF; j_call: TRBJ2-1; v_call: TRBV7-2
cdr3_aa: ASSLTPPGTGQPLRF; j_call: TRBJ2-1; v_call: TRBV7-2
cdr3_aa: ASSPRRTSGSRAEQY; j_call: TRBJ2-7; v_call: TRBV13
cdr3_aa: ASRSQGHNNQPQH; j_call: TRBJ1-5; v_call: TRBV28
cdr3_aa: ASSPAGAEQY; j_call: TRBJ2-7; v_call: TRBV7-6
cdr3_aa: ASSQDLASGVSKQF; j_call: TRBJ2-1; v_call: TRBV3-1/TRBV3-2
cdr3_aa: ASSSSSGGTGELF; j_call: TRBJ2-2; v_call: TRBV7-2
cdr3_aa: ASSEALLNEKLF; j_call: TRBJ1-4; v_call: TRBV2
cdr3_aa: ASSLATPGQGNTEAF; j_call: TRBJ1-1; v_call: TRBV7-9
cdr3_aa: ASSPNSAERGNQY; j_call: TRBJ2-5; v_call: TRBV18
cdr3_aa: ATSDSTGNGYT; j_call: TRBJ1-2; v_call: TRBV24-1
cdr3_aa: ASILAGKAF; j_call: TRBJ1-1; v_call: TRBV19
cdr3_aa: ASSLEGTGHSPLH; j_call: TRBJ1-6; v_call: TRBV27
cdr3_aa: ALRGETQY; j_call: TRBJ2-5; v_call: TRBV2
cdr3_aa: ASSKGQGTYQETQY; j_call: TRBJ2-5; v_call: TRBV19
cdr3_aa: ASSRLSYGYT; j_call: TRBJ1-2; v_call: TRBV28
cdr3_aa: ASSYSAGWNTEAF; j_call: TRBJ1-1; v_call: TRBV5-4
cdr3_aa: ATSRARTELF; j_call: TRBJ2-2; v_call: TRBV15
cdr3_aa: ATTGTGYTEQF; j_call: TRBJ2-1; v_call: TRBV24-1
cdr3_aa: ASIDTSSYNEQF; j_call: TRBJ2-1; v_call: TRBV19
cdr3_aa: ASSQSPDRVFGYT; j_call: TRBJ1-2; v_call: TRBV10-2
cdr3_aa: SATQDREFY; j_call: TRBJ2-7; v_call: TRBV20-1
cdr3_aa: ASSPRDVVTEAF; j_call: TRBJ1-1; v_call: TRBV7-9
cdr3_aa: ASSPRQNNEKLF; j_call: TRBJ1-4; v_call: TRBV11-2
cdr3_aa: ASSGQGSAANYGYT; j_call: TRBJ1-2; v_call: TRBV9
cdr3_aa: ASAGTSGTYQETQY; j_call: TRBJ2-5; v_call: TRBV19
cdr3_aa: ASSIRTGMNSPLH; j_call: TRBJ1-6; v_call: TRBV5-4
cdr3_aa: ASSPLGTSGYNEQF; j_call: TRBJ2-1; v_call: TRBV9
cdr3_aa: ASSALTGNQPQH; j_call: TRBJ1-5; v_call: TRBV2
cdr3_aa: ASRGYPGGGDEQY; j_call: TRBJ2-7; v_call: TRBV6-5
cdr3_aa: ASRTVQGRSASYEQY; j_call: TRBJ2-7; v_call: TRBV11-2
cdr3_aa: ASSLRTSGGPREQF; j_call: TRBJ2-1; v_call: TRBV27
cdr3_aa: ASRQPMDRGLAGNNEQF; j_call: TRBJ2-1; v_call: TRBV12-2
cdr3_aa: ASSLRSVYEQY; j_call: TRBJ2-7; v_call: TRBV2
cdr3_aa: ASSQGPRRDSYNEQF; j_call: TRBJ2-1; v_call: TRBV4-2
cdr3_aa: ASSLREDQY; j_call: TRBJ2-5; v_call: TRBV7-2
cdr3_aa: ASSLSEDTIY; j_call: TRBJ1-3; v_call: TRBV4-2
cdr3_aa: ASSLAPGTEAF; j_call: TRBJ1-1; v_call: TRBV5-1
cdr3_aa: ASSSGTGYTGELF; j_call: TRBJ2-2; v_call: TRBV7-2
cdr3_aa: ASSLGGTGGSFKGEQF; j_call: TRBJ2-1; v_call: TRBV7-9
cdr3_aa: ASSSMLPGDTQY; j_call: TRBJ2-3; v_call: TRBV7-3
cdr3_aa: ASSVVPGGRDTQY; j_call: TRBJ2-3; v_call: TRBV9
cdr3_aa: ATRSAGGGGGQPQH; j_call: TRBJ1-5; v_call: TRBV19
cdr3_aa: ASSRSGRNQETQY; j_call: TRBJ2-5; v_call: TRBV7-2
cdr3_aa: ASSFGGDTQY; j_call: TRBJ2-3; v_call: TRBV28
cdr3_aa: ASSLGLADTQY; j_call: TRBJ2-3; v_call: TRBV28
cdr3_aa: SVGAGADTQY; j_call: TRBJ2-3; v_call: TRBV29-1
cdr3_aa: ASSQGSEQY; j_call: TRBJ2-7; v_call: TRBV4-2
cdr3_aa: ASSQNTGRQF; j_call: TRBJ2-1; v_call: TRBV6-5